This T cell receptor beta chain was retrieved from a study of T cell clonotyping in hematopoietic cell transplantation. Study-wide background: Recipient samples before transplant were obtained post-cytoreduction.

Regarding the study as a whole: Graft donor and pretransplant recipient Inverse Simpson Index values predicted broader posttransplant TCR diversity.

In the case of this clone: Its specificity is not known.

The table came from immunoSEQ multiplex PCR; TCRdb's copy has only in-frame clones and leaves some out. The table has tens of thousands of clones, more than 75% seen once. The time point here: recipient sample about 28 days before transplant, after cytoreduction. Germline loops: CDR1 SGDLS, CDR2 YYNGEE. Deletions cut 0 bases from V and 0 bases from J, with 10 bases between. CDR3 length: 15 residues. The chain recombines TRBV9 with TRBJ2-7, with D possibly matching TRBD1 (5 bases). The TCR originated in a man in his fifties or sixties with biphenotypic leukemia. Some clones in this sample may be carry-over from other donors' samples. This specimen was peripheral blood mononuclear cells, taken before stem cell transplant. CDR3 sequence (DNA): TGTGCCAGCAGCGTAGAAGGACACGGCTCCTACGAGCAGTACTTC. This gives the protein CASSVEGHGSYEQYF.